This T cell receptor beta chain is drawn from a study of radiation and T cells in renal cell carcinoma. Measured with immunoSEQ multiplex PCR; TCRdb has only the in-frame clones, and not every one. The table records about 150,000 clones, roughly 87% of them present only once. Time point of the sample: blood 2 weeks post-SBRT. Treatment meaning: 15 Gy SBRT to primary tumor, nephrectomy 4 weeks later. Sequencing used blood, obtained from a patient whose treatment included radiotherapy and nephrectomy. The TCR comes from a woman between 45 and 65 years old with renal cell carcinoma.

The CDR3 bases are TGTGCCAGCAGTTACACAGAAGCAGGGCTCGAGCAGTACTTC. This codes for CASSYTEAGLEQYF. The chain uses TRBV6-5 and TRBJ2-7; D might be TRBD1 (5 bases). The V gene's germline CDR1 is MNHEY and CDR2 SVGAGI. The CDR3 is 14 amino acids. V gave up 2 bases and J gave up 6 bases, with 14 bases separating them.